These 8 T cell receptor beta chains originate from one sample sequenced in a study of blood T cell repertoires in COVID-19. The repertoire was sequenced with immunoSEQ multiplex PCR; TCRdb's copy has only in-frame clones and lacks some. This sample has 150,000 or so clones, with about four fifths found just once. The source material was PBMCs or T cells enriched from blood (not recorded which). These receptors were taken from a man in his fifties or sixties who had recovered from COVID-19.

For the CDR3, the DNA is TGTGCCAGCTCAATGACAGAGACCTATGGAAACACCATATATTTT. It encodes CASSMTETYGNTIYF. This rearrangement joins TRBV18 to TRBJ1-3; TRBD1 might be the D (5 bases). The CDR3 is 15 amino acids. V was trimmed by 5 bases and J by 3 bases, leaving 14 bases between them. The V gene's germline CDR1 is KGHSH and CDR2 LQKENI.

The chain employs TRBV11-2 and TRBJ2-6, with D maybe TRBD1 (5 bases). The V and J ends lost 1 base and 4 bases respectively, with 8 bases between them. The CDR3 loop spans 15 amino acids. CDR1 and CDR2 (germline): SGHAT, FQNNGV. The CDR3 region is CASSLGTWGANVLTF. The DNA of the CDR3 is TGTGCCAGCAGCTTAGGGACATGGGGGGCCAACGTCCTGACTTTC.

This clone was detected only once. The rearrangement uses TRBV5-4 and TRBJ1-1; D is possibly TRBD1 (5 bases). The V gene's germline CDR1 is SGHNT and CDR2 YYREEE (reference sequence). The CDR3 consists of 17 residues. V was clipped by 2 bases and J by 7 bases, with 24 bases between them. In DNA form, the CDR3 reads TGTGCCAGCAGCTTATCCGGACTTAGGAGGGGTCATAGTGAAGCTTTCTTT. Its protein is CASSLSGLRRGHSEAFF.

The rearrangement joins TRBV21-1 to TRBJ1-4; the table gives TRBD1 as D, unverified against the DNA. TRBV21-1 is a pseudogene. The CDR3 covers 15 residues. In nucleotides, the CDR3 is TGTGCCAGCAGCAAATACCAGGGACAGGGTGAAAAACTGTTTTTT. The encoded protein is CASSKYQGQGEKLFF.

This clone was counted a few times. The genes are TRBV28 and TRBJ2-7, with 10 nucleotides matching TRBD1. CDR1 is MDHEN, CDR2 SYDVKM, per germline. The J segment lost 1 base and the V segment lost 4 bases, leaving 4 bases of the junction unmatched. CDR3 size: 15 residues. DNA of the CDR3: TGTGCCAGCAGTTGGGGACAGGGGTTATCCTACGAGCAGTACTTC. Translating it yields CASSWGQGLSYEQYF. Combining the CDR3 with reference TRBV28 and TRBJ2-7 gives the whole variable domain DVKVTQSSRYLVKRTGEKVFLECVQDMDHENMFWYRQDPGLGLRLIYFSYDVKMKEKGDIPEGYSVSREKKERFSLILESASTNQTSMYLCASSWGQGLSYEQYFGPGTRLTVT.

This chain joins TRBV7-6 and TRBJ1-2; 9 nucleotides match TRBD1. The V segment lost 5 bases and the J segment 7 bases; nucleotides outside the gene matches: 20. Per germline, CDR1 SGHVS and CDR2 FNYEAQ. CDR3 length: 18 residues. CDR3 coding DNA: TGTGCCAGCAGCCAGGGAACAGGGGGCCTAACCGTCGCTGCTGGCTACACCTTC. It yields the protein CASSQGTGGLTVAAGYTF.

This clone occurred once. The chain has TRBV3-1 (or the pseudogene TRBV3-2) and TRBJ1-2; a weak D match, TRBD1 (5 bases). Germline CDR1 is LGHDT and CDR2 is YNNKEL (reference sequence). The length of the CDR3 is 15 residues. Trimming removed 1 base at V and 8 bases at J, with 17 bases between. The CDR3 bases are TGTGCCAGCAGCCAAGTCCCGTCCAGGGCGGGAGGCTACACCTTC. It yields the protein CASSQVPSRAGGYTF.

V is TRBV3-1 (or the pseudogene TRBV3-2) and J is TRBJ1-4; 7 bases fit TRBD1. CDR3 length: 14 amino acids. The ends lost 4 bases at V and 4 bases at J; junction bases unmatched: 3. The germline CDR1 and CDR2 sequences are LGHDT and YNNKEL (reference sequence). The CDR3 bases are TGTGCCAGCAGCCCTGGGACAGTTAATGAAAAACTGTTTTTT. This sequence encodes CASSPGTVNEKLFF.